This TCR beta chain came from a study of T cells in Graves' hyperthyroidism and ophthalmopathy. The study, taken as a whole, reports: Stable hyperthyroidism was separated from ophthalmopathy by a model based on 13 V-J features. In the blood, most expanded thyroid clonotypes above 0.001 appeared as well.

Patients between 18 and 65 years old had hyperthyroidism, newly diagnosed and lasting under 2 months. Germline CDR1 and CDR2: GTSNPN and SVGIG (reference sequence). The CDR3 has 14 amino acids. V was pared by 4 bases and J by 0 bases, with 1 base of the junction left unmatched. This clonotype was detected only a few times. Its target is unknown. Amplified TCR beta CDR3 regions derived from RNA transcripts. First-round RT-PCR targeting the TCR CDR3 was performed with the HTBI primer set. MiXCR, run by TCRdb on the multiplex PCR reads, gives a single entry per CDR3 protein. This sample carries under 350,000 distinct CDR3 sequences, 15% to 20% of them seen once, and the ten largest clones take 45% to 50%.

The TCR was taken from a woman between 50 and 59 years old with Graves' hyperthyroidism. The chain recombines TRBV30 with TRBJ2-2; 8 positions match TRBD1. The specimen was blood. The CDR3 loop reads CAWKDRANTGELFF. CDR3 coding DNA: TGTGCCTGGAAGGACAGGGCGAACACCGGGGAGCTGTTTTTT.